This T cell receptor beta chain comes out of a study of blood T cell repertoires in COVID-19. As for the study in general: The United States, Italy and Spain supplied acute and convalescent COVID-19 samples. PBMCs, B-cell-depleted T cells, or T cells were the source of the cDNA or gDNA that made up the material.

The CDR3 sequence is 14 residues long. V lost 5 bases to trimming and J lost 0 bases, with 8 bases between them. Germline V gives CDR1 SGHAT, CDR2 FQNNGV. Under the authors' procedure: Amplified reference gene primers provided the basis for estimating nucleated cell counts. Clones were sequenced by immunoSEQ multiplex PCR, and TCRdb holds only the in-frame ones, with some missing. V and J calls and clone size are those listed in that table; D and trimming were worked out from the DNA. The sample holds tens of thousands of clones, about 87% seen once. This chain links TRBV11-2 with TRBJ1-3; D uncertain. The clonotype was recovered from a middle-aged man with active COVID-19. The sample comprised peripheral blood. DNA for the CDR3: TGTGCCAGCAGCCCCCAGTACTCTGGAAACACCATATATTTT. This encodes CASSPQYSGNTIYF.